This TCR beta chain was sequenced for a study of blood T cell repertoires in COVID-19 (dated by TCRdb to 2020 to 2022). Regarding the research as a whole: Collaborator samples came from the United States, Italy and Spain and covered acute and convalescent phases of COVID-19. The prospective study material was composed of cDNA or gDNA derived from T cells, B-cell-depleted T cells, or PBMCs. Subjects who had been exposed to COVID-19, were actively infected with it, or had recovered from it provided the deeply sampled blood TCRbeta repertoires that made up the dataset. The repertoires were released in a freely available public database intended as a resource for research on the immune response to SARS-CoV-2. The samples were drawn from two sources: the first 160 participants of the ongoing ImmuneRACE study, and 1,254 subjects contributed by 6 global collaborators. Nearly every sample came with metadata listing a de-identified subject ID, COVID-19 status, age in years and sex. Where available, HLA class I and class II types were obtained from metadata supplied by the sample provider rather than from assay-based typing.

Study-wide findings and limitations: The amount of clinical and demographic metadata varied by source and participant and was provided uncurated.

Regarding this clone: The specificity of this receptor is unknown. No base-level quality is on record; no much larger clone is a single base apart.

TCRbeta CDR3 regions were amplified from genomic DNA using the immunoSEQ Assay, a bias-controlled multiplex PCR. The original methods were these. Nucleated cell counts per sample were estimated from amplification of reference gene primers within the assay. To quantify the absolute abundance of each unique TCRbeta CDR3 rearrangement, sequence reads were collapsed and filtered. For each sample, productive Simpson clonality was calculated as the square root of Simpson's diversity index over productive rearrangements. The table was pulled from immuneACCESS by TCRdb, which kept in-frame rearrangements only. Such tables lose some clones; where checked, under half of the loss comes from unresolved V genes, and the rest has no known cause. V, J and clone size were drawn from that table, and D and trimming were deduced from the DNA. The sample table shows some 400,000 clones, and approximately 92% are seen once. The ten largest clones represent roughly 1.1% of the sample.

Enrolling through a virtual design, the prospective study's participants ranged in age from about 18 to 89 years and lived across 24 United States geographic areas. Cohort assignment in the prospective study relied on participant-reported clinical history from a screening survey and a study questionnaire. Recovered participants in ImmuneRACE Cohort 3 were defined as having two consecutive negative NP/OP PCR tests, clearance from a healthcare professional, or resolution of symptoms. Mobile phlebotomists in the prospective study collected whole blood, serum and a nasopharyngeal or oropharyngeal swab from every participant. Participants in the prospective study had the option to provide additional blood draws and questionnaires over a roughly two-month period. Blood samples from the prospective study were shipped frozen or at room temperature prior to DNA extraction. Here V drops 5 bases and J drops 8 bases, and the junction holds 9 bases not matched to any gene. Including the terminal cysteine and phenylalanine, the CDR3 comprises 14 residues. Left in the record is the CDR3 DNA by itself, 42 bases read in frame from the first base. CDR1 and CDR2 are drawn from the germline V gene (reference sequence): MNHEY, SMNVEV.

This sequence originates from a man aged 25-45 years who had recovered from COVID-19. The sequencing sample was made of PBMCs or T cells enriched from blood (not recorded which). The chain joins TRBV27 to TRBJ1-2; 9 middle bases align to TRBD1. The CDR3 protein: CASSAPGQGLGYTF. The nucleotide sequence reads TGTGCCAGCAGTGCCCCCGGACAGGGGCTCGGCTACACCTTC.